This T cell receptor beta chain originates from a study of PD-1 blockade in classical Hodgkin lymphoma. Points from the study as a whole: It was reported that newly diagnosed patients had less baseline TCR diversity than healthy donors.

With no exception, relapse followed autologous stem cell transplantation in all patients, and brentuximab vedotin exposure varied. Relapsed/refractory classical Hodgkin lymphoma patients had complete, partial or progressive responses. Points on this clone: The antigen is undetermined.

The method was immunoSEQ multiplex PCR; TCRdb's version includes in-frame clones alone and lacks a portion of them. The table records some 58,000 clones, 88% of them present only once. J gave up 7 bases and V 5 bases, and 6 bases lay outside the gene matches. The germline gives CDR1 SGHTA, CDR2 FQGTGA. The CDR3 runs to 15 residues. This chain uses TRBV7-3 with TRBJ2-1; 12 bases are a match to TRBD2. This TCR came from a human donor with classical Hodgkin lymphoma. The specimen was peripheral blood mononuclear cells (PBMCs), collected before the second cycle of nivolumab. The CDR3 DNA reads TGTGCCAGCAGCCCGACTAGCGGGGGCTGGAATGAGCAGTTCTTC. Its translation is CASSPTSGGWNEQFF.